Listed here are 20 T cell receptor beta chains from one sample, sequenced in a study of spatial heterogeneity in lung cancer. One entry per CDR3 protein, called by TCRdb with MiXCR from the 5' RACE reads. The sample lists roughly 120,000 distinct CDR3 sequences; more than 9% were seen once. Time point specified: blood at routine non-recurrence follow-up after resection. Extraction of whole RNA from tumor, nontumor lung or frozen PBMC preceded unsorted sequencing. The sequencing here drew on PBMCs, taken at follow-up. The source of these receptors is a male donor with early-stage non-small cell lung cancer.

The chain recombines TRBV4-1 with TRBJ1-1; D ambiguous. Trimming cost V 4 bases and J 7 bases, with 16 bases left between them. Germline CDR1 and CDR2: MGHRA and YSYEKL. The CDR3 consists of 14 residues. CDR3 nucleotides: TGCGCCAGCAGCCCCGACGTAGTCGGGAGTGAAGCTTTCTTT. The encoded protein is CASSPDVVGSEAFF.

This chain links TRBV6-1 with TRBJ1-1; TRBD1 agrees at 12 bases. V shed 6 bases, J shed 5 bases, and the junction held 7 bases outside the gene matches. CDR1 and CDR2 from the germline V gene are MNHNS and SASEGT. CDR3 length: 15 residues. CDR3 in DNA: TGTGCCAGCAGATCAGGGGACAGGGGGCTAACTGAAGCTTTCTTT. Translation: CASRSGDRGLTEAFF.

The chain employs TRBV6-5 and TRBJ2-3; D unresolved. V was shortened by 0 bases and J by 7 bases, with 2 bases between the two germline ends. Germline CDR1 reads MNHEY; CDR2 reads SVGAGI. This CDR3 is built from 11 residues. CDR3 bases: TGTGCCAGCAGTTACTCTCATACGCAGTATTTT. Its translation: CASSYSHTQYF.

The chain employs TRBV20-1 and TRBJ1-1; tentative D call: TRBD1 (6 bases). This CDR3 has 15 amino acids. Germline V gene data show CDR1 as DFQATT and CDR2 as SNEGSKA (reference sequence). The V end lost 2 bases, the J end lost 4 bases, and 17 bases lay between the germline ends. The CDR3 DNA reads TGCAGTGCTAGACTACCAGGCAGGGGAAGCACTGAAGCTTTCTTT. Translated, it gives CSARLPGRGSTEAFF.

This clonotype was counted a few times. V usage is TRBV4-1 and J usage is TRBJ1-3; D uncertain. Deletions cut 1 base from V and 1 base from J, with 11 bases between. CDR3 length: 16 amino acids. CDR1 is MGHRA, CDR2 YSYEKL, per germline. The CDR3, as DNA: TGCGCCAGCAGCCAAGTCAACGTTCGGTCTGGAAACACCATATATTTT. Protein sequence: CASSQVNVRSGNTIYF.

This clonotype was detected a few times. V usage is TRBV6-1 and J usage is TRBJ2-1, with a possible D match to TRBD1 (6 bases). Trimming took 7 bases from V and 2 from J, leaving 9 bases between them. Germline assignment: CDR1 MNHNS and CDR2 SASEGT. The CDR3 has 13 amino acids. The CDR3: CASKEGAYNEQFF. The CDR3 DNA sequence: TGTGCCAGCAAAGAGGGGGCCTACAATGAGCAGTTCTTC.

This clonotype was detected a few times. The V and J genes are TRBV25-1 and TRBJ2-1, with TRBD1 matching 9 bases. This CDR3 comprises 14 residues. The germline gives CDR1 MGHDK, CDR2 SYGVNS. Losses at the gene ends were 6 bases for V and 2 bases for J; bases not matched to a gene: 2. CDR3 sequence (DNA): TGTGCCAGCAGGCGGACAGGGGCCTACAATGAGCAGTTCTTC. Translation gives CASRRTGAYNEQFF.

This clonotype was detected only a few times. The DNA for the CDR3 is TGTGCCAGCAATCGACAGGGAAATCAGCCCCAGCATTTT. This gives the protein CASNRQGNQPQHF. The V and J genes are TRBV6-1 and TRBJ1-5; 7 nucleotides agree with TRBD1. CDR3 length equals 13 residues. CDR1 is MNHNS, CDR2 SASEGT, per germline. V gave up 7 bases and J gave up 4 bases; unmatched junction bases: 4.

The V gene is TRBV27, the J gene TRBJ2-2, with 7 nucleotides matching TRBD1. The CDR3 is made up of 15 amino acids. Germline V lookup: CDR1 MNHEY, CDR2 SMNVEV (reference sequence). The junction had 5 bases not matched to a gene; V was cut back by 3 bases and J by 4 bases. The CDR3: CASSFGTGATGELFF. The CDR3 DNA reads TGTGCCAGCAGTTTTGGAACAGGGGCCACCGGGGAGCTGTTTTTT.

The rearrangement links TRBV7-9 to TRBJ2-1, with D perhaps matching TRBD1 or TRBD2 (5 bases each). The germline V gene has CDR1 SEHNR and CDR2 FQNEAQ (reference sequence). Trimming took off 6 bases at V and 3 bases at J, with 12 bases between the two ends. The CDR3 has 14 residues. The CDR3 region has the DNA TGTGCCAGCAGACGTGGTGGGGGCTACAATGAGCAGTTCTTC. This gives the protein CASRRGGGYNEQFF.

This clonotype was seen a handful of times. The V call is TRBV10-3, the J call TRBJ1-5; 8 positions agree with TRBD1. The germline V gene encodes CDR1 ENHRY and CDR2 SYGVKD. V trimming: 4 bases; J trimming: 6 bases; junction bases outside the gene matches: 8. The CDR3 has 15 amino acids. The CDR3 protein is CAISASGGVGQPQHF. The CDR3 bases are TGTGCCATCAGTGCGTCAGGGGGCGTGGGTCAGCCCCAGCATTTT.

The table lists this clonotype with many counts. This rearrangement joins TRBV6-5 to TRBJ1-2; D perhaps matches TRBD1 (6 bases). CDR1 and CDR2 from the germline V gene are MNHEY and SVGAGI. Trimming took 5 bases from V and 6 from J, leaving 16 bases between them. CDR3 length: 14 residues. CDR3 amino acids: CASSPVGGFDGYTF. CDR3 sequence (DNA): TGTGCCAGCAGTCCCGTGGGGGGCTTCGATGGCTACACCTTC.

The J gene is TRBJ2-5, the V gene TRBV6-5, with D possibly matching TRBD1 (6 bases). CDR1 MNHEY and CDR2 SVGAGI come from the germline V gene. V lost 2 bases to trimming and J lost 7 bases, with 14 bases between them. There are 14 residues in the CDR3. This CDR3 reads CASSYRDTESTQYF. The CDR3 DNA reads as TGTGCCAGCAGTTACCGGGACACCGAATCGACCCAGTACTTC.

The V gene is TRBV5-6, the J gene TRBJ2-5; D ambiguous. The germline gives CDR1 SGHDT, CDR2 YYEEEE. The CDR3 is made up of 14 amino acids. The ends were cut back, 4 bases at V and 0 bases at J, with 10 bases in the middle. The CDR3 nucleotides are TGTGCCAGCAGCCCCTTCCCTTACCAAGAGACCCAGTACTTC. Translated, it gives CASSPFPYQETQYF.

This clonotype has a handful of counts. The J gene is TRBJ2-2, the V gene TRBV24-1, with 9 bases aligning to TRBD1. The CDR3 runs to 17 residues. The germline V gene has CDR1 KGHDR and CDR2 SFDVKD. V was pared by 3 bases and J by 6 bases, with 10 bases of the junction left unmatched. The CDR3 loop reads CATSDPRGTGIAGELFF. In DNA form, the CDR3 reads TGTGCCACCAGTGATCCAAGGGGGACAGGGATCGCCGGGGAGCTGTTTTTT.

Comments on this clonotype: Possible read error: a much larger clone is one base away. The genes are TRBV6-6 and TRBJ2-1; D not certain. Germline loops: CDR1 MNHNY, CDR2 SVGAGI (reference sequence). The CDR3 covers 11 residues. Trimming stripped 2 bases from V and 6 bases from J, with 2 bases between. The CDR3 loop is CASSYPNEQFF. Here the CDR3 DNA reads TGTGCCAGCAGTTACCCCAATGAGCAGTTCTTC.

This clonotype was counted many times. V usage is TRBV10-3 and J usage is TRBJ1-4; the D is unclear. Germline CDR1 and CDR2: ENHRY and SYGVKD. The length of the CDR3 is 14 residues. The V end lost 11 bases, the J end lost 0 bases, and 13 bases lay between the germline ends. In nucleotides, the CDR3 is TGTGCCTCCCAGTCTGTTTCAACTAATGAAAAACTGTTTTTT. Translating gives CASQSVSTNEKLFF.

At least ten counts were recorded for this clonotype. V gene TRBV4-1 combines with J gene TRBJ1-5; 9 bases fit TRBD1. V shed 0 bases, J shed 2 bases, and the junction held 5 bases outside the gene matches. Germline CDR1 MGHRA, CDR2 YSYEKL. The length of the CDR3 is 17 residues. In DNA, the CDR3 is TGCGCCAGCAGCCAAGATGAGACAGGGGGAGGCAATCAGCCCCAGCATTTT. Protein product: CASSQDETGGGNQPQHF.

Many counts were recorded for this clonotype. This rearrangement joins TRBV3-1 to TRBJ2-1; D unclear. Trimming took off 1 base at V and 6 bases at J, with 10 bases between the two ends. CDR1 and CDR2 from the germline V gene are LGHDT and YNNKEL (reference sequence). This CDR3 has 14 residues. The CDR3 DNA reads TGTGCCAGCAGCCAAGGTCGGGTGTCCAATGAGCAGTTCTTC. As protein: CASSQGRVSNEQFF.

This clonotype was counted only a few times. This rearrangement joins TRBV27 to TRBJ2-7; the match to TRBD1 covers 10 bases. After removal of 0 bases from V and 6 bases from J, the junction contained 5 bases not matched to a gene. The CDR3 is 15 residues long. Germline CDR1 MNHEY, CDR2 SMNVEV (reference sequence). CDR3 in DNA: TGTGCCAGCAGTTTATCCGGGACAGGGGTGGGCGAGCAGTACTTC. Translating it yields CASSLSGTGVGEQYF.